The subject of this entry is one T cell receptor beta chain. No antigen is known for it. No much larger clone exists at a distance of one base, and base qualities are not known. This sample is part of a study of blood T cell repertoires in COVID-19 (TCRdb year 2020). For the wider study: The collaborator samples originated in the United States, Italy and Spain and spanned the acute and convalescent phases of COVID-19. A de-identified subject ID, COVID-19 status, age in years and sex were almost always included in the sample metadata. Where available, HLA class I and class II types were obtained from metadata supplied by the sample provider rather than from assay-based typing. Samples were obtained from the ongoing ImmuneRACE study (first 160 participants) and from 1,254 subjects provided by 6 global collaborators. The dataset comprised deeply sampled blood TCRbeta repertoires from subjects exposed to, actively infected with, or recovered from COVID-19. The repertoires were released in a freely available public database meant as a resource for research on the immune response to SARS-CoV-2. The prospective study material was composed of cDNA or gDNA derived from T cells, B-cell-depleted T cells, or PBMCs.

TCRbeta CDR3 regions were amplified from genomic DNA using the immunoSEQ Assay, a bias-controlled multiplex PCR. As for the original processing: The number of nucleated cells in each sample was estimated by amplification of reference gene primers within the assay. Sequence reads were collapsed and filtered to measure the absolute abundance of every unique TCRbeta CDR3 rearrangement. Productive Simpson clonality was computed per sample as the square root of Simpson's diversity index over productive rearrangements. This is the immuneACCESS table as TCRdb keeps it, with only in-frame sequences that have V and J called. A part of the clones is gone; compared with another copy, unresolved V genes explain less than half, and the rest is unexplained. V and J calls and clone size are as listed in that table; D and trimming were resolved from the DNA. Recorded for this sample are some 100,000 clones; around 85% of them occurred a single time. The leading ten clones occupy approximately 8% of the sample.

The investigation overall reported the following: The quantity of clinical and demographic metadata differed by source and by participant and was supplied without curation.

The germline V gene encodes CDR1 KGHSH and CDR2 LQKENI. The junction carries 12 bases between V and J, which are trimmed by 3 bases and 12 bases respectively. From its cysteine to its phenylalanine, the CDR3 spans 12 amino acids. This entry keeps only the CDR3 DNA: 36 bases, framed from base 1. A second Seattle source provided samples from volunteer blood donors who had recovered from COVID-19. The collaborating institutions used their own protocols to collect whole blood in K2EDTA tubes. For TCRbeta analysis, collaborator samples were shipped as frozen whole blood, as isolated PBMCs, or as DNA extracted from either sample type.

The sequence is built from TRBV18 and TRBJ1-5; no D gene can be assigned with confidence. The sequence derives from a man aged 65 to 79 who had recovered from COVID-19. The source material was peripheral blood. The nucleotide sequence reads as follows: TGTGCCAGCTCACCCAACCGACAACTCCAGCATTTT. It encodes CASSPNRQLQHF.